These 27 T cell receptor beta chains share one sample of origin, sequenced in a study of beta chain features in type 1 diabetes. The study reverse transcribed the entire isolated RNA, so it sequenced expressed TCRB transcripts. The data were produced by immunoSEQ multiplex PCR, yet TCRdb's version contains in-frame clones alone and is incomplete. The data contain about 360,000 clones, roughly 12% of them seen just once; the ten biggest clones take up less than 0.02%. Sequencing used naive CD4+ T cells from blood. All receptors come from a man aged 18 to 29 in good health.

This clone was picked up a small number of times. V and J are TRBV2 and TRBJ1-5; D call uncertain. This CDR3 contains 11 residues. The germline V gene has CDR1 SNHLY and CDR2 FYNNEI. The V end lost 9 bases, the J end lost 5 bases, and 8 bases lay between the germline ends. CDR3 region: CASREDQPQHF. The CDR3 DNA is TGTGCCAGTCGGGAGGATCAGCCCCAGCATTTT.

The chain recombines TRBV21-1 with TRBJ1-1; the table's D gene call, TRBD1, was not cross checked with the DNA. TRBV21-1 is tagged as a pseudogene. The CDR3 extends over 16 amino acids. The CDR3 DNA reads as TGTGCCAGCAGCAGCGAACAGGGGTCGGGAGACACTGAAGCTTTCTTT. Its protein product is CASSSEQGSGDTEAFF.

The chain uses TRBV5-1 and TRBJ2-5, with 8 bases matching TRBD2. From germline, CDR1 is SGHRS and CDR2 YFSETQ. J gave up 4 bases and V 4 bases, and 9 bases lay outside the gene matches. The CDR3 runs to 15 residues. CDR3 DNA sequence: TGCGCCAGCAGCGTGGCCAGCGGGGGCGGAGAGACCCAGTACTTC. Protein: CASSVASGGGETQYF.

The chain employs TRBV20-1 and TRBJ2-1; TRBD1 might be the D (5 bases). The CDR3 consists of 11 residues. V was shortened by 7 bases and J by 3 bases, with 7 bases between the two germline ends. Germline CDR1 reads DFQATT; CDR2 reads SNEGSKA (reference sequence). The DNA for the CDR3 is TGCAGTGTAGGGGACTACAATGAGCAGTTCTTC. This encodes CSVGDYNEQFF.

The sample holds a few counts of this clone. The chain joins TRBV19 to TRBJ1-5, with TRBD1 matching over 12 bases. J gave up 7 bases and V 5 bases, and 3 bases lay outside the gene matches. The germline V gene has CDR1 LNHDA and CDR2 SQIVND (reference sequence). The CDR3 runs to 14 residues. The CDR3 region has the DNA TGTGCCAGTAGTCTTGGGACAGGGGGCCAGCCCCAGCATTTT. Protein product: CASSLGTGGQPQHF.

This clone was detected a few times. V usage is TRBV27 and J usage is TRBJ1-1; 8 bases are shared with TRBD1. Germline V gene data show CDR1 as MNHEY and CDR2 as SMNVEV (reference sequence). The V gene end was trimmed by 6 bases and the J gene end by 7 bases; junction bases not matched to a gene: 13. The CDR3 has 15 amino acids. CDR3 nucleotide sequence: TGTGCCAGCAGCCTACAAGGACAGGGATGGAATGAAGCTTTCTTT. Translating it yields CASSLQGQGWNEAFF.

The chain joins TRBV7-2 to TRBJ2-3; weak D call: TRBD2 (7 bases). The germline V and J ends were trimmed by 5 bases and 4 bases, with 19 bases remaining between them. The germline V gene has CDR1 SGHTA and CDR2 FQGNSA. This CDR3 has 16 amino acids. CDR3 protein: CASSHVRGGMADTQYF. For the CDR3, the DNA is TGTGCCAGCAGCCACGTTAGGGGGGGGATGGCAGATACGCAGTATTTT.

The V call is TRBV7-2, the J call TRBJ1-1, with 8 bases aligning to TRBD1. Germline assignment: CDR1 SGHTA and CDR2 FQGNSA. J was trimmed by 10 bases and V by 5 bases; bases with no gene match: 12. CDR3 length equals 14 residues. CDR3 bases: TGTGCCAGCAGCCCGCCGGGACAGGCCCTGGGAGCTTTCTTT. This codes for CASSPPGQALGAFF.

The chain joins TRBV27 to TRBJ2-2, with 7 nucleotides matching TRBD1. The CDR3 covers 15 residues. V trimming: 6 bases; J trimming: 3 bases; junction bases outside the gene matches: 7. Germline CDR1 reads MNHEY; CDR2 reads SMNVEV (reference sequence). This CDR3 reads CASRPGTAYTGELFF. The CDR3 DNA is TGTGCCAGCAGACCGGGGACAGCGTACACCGGGGAGCTGTTTTTT.

V is TRBV6-1 and J is TRBJ2-5, with 11 bases identical to TRBD2. The CDR3 extends over 15 amino acids. Germline-derived CDR1 and CDR2 are MNHNS and SASEGT. V gave up 6 bases and J gave up 2 bases; unmatched junction bases: 5. CDR3 DNA: TGTGCCAGCAGCCTCGGGACTAGCGGACAAGAGACCCAGTACTTC. This codes for CASSLGTSGQETQYF.

The chain couples TRBV15 to TRBJ2-5; D perhaps matches TRBD2 (5 bases). This CDR3 contains 12 residues. CDR1 and CDR2 (germline): LNHNV, YYDKDF (reference sequence). V lost 4 bases and J lost 3, with 6 bases in between. CDR3 sequence (DNA): TGTGCCACCAGCACCGGGGAAGAGACCCAGTACTTC. It yields the protein CATSTGEETQYF. Variable domain in full (rest from reference TRBV15 and TRBJ2-5): DAMVIQNPRYQVTQFGKPVTLSCSQTLNHNVMYWYQQKSSQAPKLLFHYYDKDFNNEADTPDNFQSRRPNTSFCFLDIRSPGLGDTAMYLCATSTGEETQYFGPGTRLLVL.

This clone showed up just once. This chain joins TRBV6-6 and TRBJ2-5; 10 bases match TRBD1. Germline V lookup: CDR1 MNHNY, CDR2 SVGAGI (reference sequence). The V segment lost 7 bases and the J segment 0 bases; nucleotides outside the gene matches: 5. There are 15 residues in the CDR3. The CDR3, as DNA: TGTGCCAGCACCGGGGACAGGGGCGACCAAGAGACCCAGTACTTC. It translates to CASTGDRGDQETQYF.

This clone was seen more than once but under ten times. The chain employs TRBV6-1 and TRBJ2-1; the D gene is possibly TRBD1 (6 bases). Germline V CDR1 and CDR2: MNHNS, SASEGT. The V and J ends lost 4 bases and 6 bases respectively, with 19 bases between them. This CDR3 comprises 16 residues. The CDR3 is CASSGQGQTGGNEQFF. CDR3 nucleotide sequence: TGTGCCAGCAGTGGCCAAGGACAGACGGGTGGCAATGAGCAGTTCTTC.

Only a few counts were recorded for this clone. V is TRBV29-1 and J is TRBJ1-4; TRBD1 agrees at 8 bases. The CDR3 loop spans 15 amino acids. The J segment lost 0 bases and the V segment lost 6 bases, leaving 6 bases of the junction unmatched. In germline, CDR1 is SQVTM, CDR2 ANQGSEA. CDR3 DNA: TGCAGCGTCGGACAGGGAAGGGCAACTAATGAAAAACTGTTTTTT. Translating gives CSVGQGRATNEKLFF.

This clone was seen only a few times. CDR3 coding DNA: TGTGCCAGCAGTTACAGAGGGAAAGATTCACCCCTCCACTTT. Translating it yields CASSYRGKDSPLHF. The chain joins TRBV6-6 to TRBJ1-6, with D unresolved. The CDR3 covers 14 residues. CDR1 is MNHNY, CDR2 SVGAGI, per germline (reference sequence). V was trimmed by 2 bases and J by 8 bases, leaving 10 bases between them.

This clone was counted a single time. The chain is built from TRBV19 and TRBJ2-7; TRBD1 aligns across 8 bases. The CDR3 has 14 residues. In germline, CDR1 is LNHDA, CDR2 SQIVND (reference sequence). Trimming at V came to 6 bases and at J to 1 base, leaving 5 bases not matched to a gene. CDR3 nucleotide sequence: TGTGCCAGTAGCTTCGGGACAGGTTCCTACGAGCAGTACTTC. This encodes CASSFGTGSYEQYF.

This clone was seen a few times. The gene calls are TRBV2 and TRBJ2-5; D perhaps matches TRBD2 (6 bases). CDR3 length: 12 residues. Germline values: CDR1 SNHLY, CDR2 FYNNEI. Trimming cost V 6 bases and J 5 bases, with 10 bases left between them. CDR3 in amino acids: CASSGSRETQYF. The CDR3 DNA reads TGTGCCAGCAGCGGGAGCCGGGAGACCCAGTACTTC.

This chain joins TRBV11-3 and TRBJ2-7; weak D call: TRBD2 (5 bases). The CDR3 loop spans 15 amino acids. Trimming took off 5 bases at V and 5 bases at J, with 19 bases between the two ends. Germline CDR1 is SGHNT and CDR2 is YENEEA. The CDR3 reads CASSPRGLPRDEQYF. The CDR3 DNA sequence: TGTGCCAGCAGCCCACGGGGTCTCCCCCGGGACGAGCAGTACTTC.

The chain is built from TRBV7-2 and TRBJ2-3; 10 bases fit TRBD1. The V gene's germline CDR1 is SGHTA and CDR2 FQGNSA. The CDR3 spans 17 residues. The ends lost 4 bases at V and 1 base at J; junction bases unmatched: 8. CDR3 DNA: TGTGCCAGCAGCTCGCCGCGACAGGGGGCGGGCACAGATACGCAGTATTTT. It yields the protein CASSSPRQGAGTDTQYF.

This clone was recorded at least ten times. This chain connects TRBV29-1 to TRBJ2-6, with D possibly being TRBD2 (5 bases). This CDR3 is 13 amino acids long. Deletions cut 5 bases from V and 0 bases from J, with 5 bases between. Germline-derived CDR1 and CDR2 are SQVTM and ANQGSEA. CDR3 region: CSVRDSGANVLTF. The CDR3 region has the DNA TGCAGCGTTCGGGACTCTGGGGCCAACGTCCTGACTTTC.

As concerns this clone: This sample includes further DNA sequences coding for the same CDR3. This chain joins TRBV6-5 and TRBJ2-7; 7 nucleotides match TRBD1. In germline, CDR1 is MNHEY, CDR2 SVGAGI. The CDR3 runs to 12 residues. V gave up 6 bases and J gave up 3 bases; unmatched junction bases: 2. The CDR3 here is CASSRDSYEQYF. CDR3 bases: TGTGCCAGCAGCCGGGACAGCTACGAGCAGTACTTC.

The rearrangement uses TRBV29-1 and TRBJ2-3, with D possibly matching TRBD2 (6 bases). The germline V gene encodes CDR1 SQVTM and CDR2 ANQGSEA. Deletions cut 4 bases from V and 2 bases from J, with 13 bases between. CDR3 size: 14 residues. The CDR3 sequence is CSVVTGVNTDTQYF. As DNA, the CDR3 is TGCAGCGTTGTGACGGGGGTAAACACAGATACGCAGTATTTT.

This clone showed up just a few times. The J gene is TRBJ2-1, the V gene TRBV6-6; weak D call: TRBD1 (6 bases). Trimming shortened V by 7 bases and J by 7 bases, and 23 bases separated the two germline ends. CDR3 length equals 16 residues. Germline V gives CDR1 MNHNY, CDR2 SVGAGI (reference sequence). Written as DNA, the CDR3 is TGTGCCAGCACCGATACCTCAGGGGCCCTTGGGAATGAGCAGTTCTTC. It encodes CASTDTSGALGNEQFF.

This chain uses TRBV18 with TRBJ1-1, with TRBD1 matching 10 bases. The CDR3 consists of 15 residues. V lost 5 bases and J lost 3; bases outside the gene matches: 6. CDR1 is KGHSH and CDR2 is LQKENI in the germline V gene. CDR3 nucleotide sequence: TGTGCCAGCTCATCGACAGGGGGCGCGGACACTGAAGCTTTCTTT. This gives the protein CASSSTGGADTEAFF.

This clone was seen only a few times. This sequence joins TRBV6-5 and TRBJ2-1; 8 bases line up with TRBD2. CDR3 length equals 13 residues. V gave up 7 bases and J gave up 8 bases; unmatched junction bases: 7. Germline lookup yields CDR1 MNHEY and CDR2 SVGAGI. The CDR3 is CASNGLAAYEQFF. The CDR3 coding sequence is TGTGCCAGCAACGGACTAGCAGCGTATGAGCAGTTCTTC.

The count of this clone is one. The chain employs TRBV7-8 and TRBJ1-5, with 10 bases identical to TRBD1. Germline V gene sequence: CDR1 SGHVS, CDR2 FQNEAQ. With V trimmed by 4 bases and J by 6 bases, 6 bases remained unmatched. This CDR3 region has 15 residues. CDR3 amino acids: CASSWGQGQSQPQHF. Written as DNA, the CDR3 is TGTGCCAGCAGCTGGGGACAGGGGCAAAGTCAGCCCCAGCATTTT.

There are a few counts of this clone. CDR3 loop: CASSYLGASGGETQYF. For the CDR3, the DNA is TGCGCCAGCAGCTATTTAGGGGCTAGCGGTGGGGAGACCCAGTACTTC. The rearrangement links TRBV4-3 to TRBJ2-5; 7 positions agree with TRBD2. The V segment lost 5 bases and the J segment 5 bases; nucleotides outside the gene matches: 14. The CDR3 covers 16 residues. CDR1 and CDR2 from the germline V gene are LGHNA and YSLEER.